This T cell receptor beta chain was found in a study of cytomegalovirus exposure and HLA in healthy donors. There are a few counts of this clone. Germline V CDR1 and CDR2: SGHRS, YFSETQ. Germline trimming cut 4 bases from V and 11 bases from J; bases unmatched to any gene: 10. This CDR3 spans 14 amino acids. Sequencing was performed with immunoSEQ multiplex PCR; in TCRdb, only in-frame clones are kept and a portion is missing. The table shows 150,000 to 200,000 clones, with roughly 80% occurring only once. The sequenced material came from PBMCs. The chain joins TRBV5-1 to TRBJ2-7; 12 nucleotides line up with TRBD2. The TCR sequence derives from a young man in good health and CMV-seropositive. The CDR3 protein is CASSPEASGGAEYF. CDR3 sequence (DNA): TGCGCCAGCAGCCCGGAGGCTAGCGGGGGGGCCGAGTACTTC. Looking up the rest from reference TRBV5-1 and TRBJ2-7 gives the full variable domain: KAGVTQTPRYLIKTRGQQVTLSCSPISGHRSVSWYQQTPGQGLQFLFEYFSETQRNKGNFPGRFSGRQFSNSRSEMNVSTLELGDSALYLCASSPEASGGAEYFGPGTRLTVT.